This entry concerns a single T cell receptor (beta chain). Antigen specificity is unknown. The data derive from a study of neoadjuvant nivolumab and ipilimumab in lung cancer. Whole-study results and caveats: TCR clonality did not significantly correlate with pathologic tumor regression. From pretherapy to surgery, tumor richness and clonality rose with dual therapy.

Trimming left V 3 bases short and J 4 bases short, with 14 bases between. There are 14 residues in the CDR3. Germline V gives CDR1 SQVTM, CDR2 ANQGSEA. Some clones are missing from TCRdb's copy, which holds only in-frame ones; the method was immunoSEQ multiplex PCR. This repertoire shows 30,000 or so clones, over 80% found once; its top ten account for 5.1%. This sample comprised tumor tissue, obtained after neoadjuvant nivolumab, alone or with ipilimumab, at or shortly before surgery. The chain employs TRBV29-1 and TRBJ2-3; D ambiguous. The sequence derives from an adult with non-small cell lung cancer. Here the CDR3 reads CSVEIPPTADTQYF. CDR3 DNA sequence: TGCAGCGTTGAGATCCCTCCAACAGCAGATACGCAGTATTTT.